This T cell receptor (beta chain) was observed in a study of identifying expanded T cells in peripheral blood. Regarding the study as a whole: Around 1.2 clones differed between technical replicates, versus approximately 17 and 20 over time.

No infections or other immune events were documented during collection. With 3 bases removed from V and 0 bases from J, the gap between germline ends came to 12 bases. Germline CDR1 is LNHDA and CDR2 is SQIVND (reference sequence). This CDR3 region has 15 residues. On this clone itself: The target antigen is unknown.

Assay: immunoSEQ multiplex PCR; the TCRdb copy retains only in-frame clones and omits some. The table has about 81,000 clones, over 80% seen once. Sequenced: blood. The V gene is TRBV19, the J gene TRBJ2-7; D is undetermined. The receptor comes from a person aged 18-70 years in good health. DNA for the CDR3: TGTGCCAGTAGTATCGTCGTTACCAGCTCCTACGAGCAGTACTTC. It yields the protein CASSIVVTSSYEQYF.